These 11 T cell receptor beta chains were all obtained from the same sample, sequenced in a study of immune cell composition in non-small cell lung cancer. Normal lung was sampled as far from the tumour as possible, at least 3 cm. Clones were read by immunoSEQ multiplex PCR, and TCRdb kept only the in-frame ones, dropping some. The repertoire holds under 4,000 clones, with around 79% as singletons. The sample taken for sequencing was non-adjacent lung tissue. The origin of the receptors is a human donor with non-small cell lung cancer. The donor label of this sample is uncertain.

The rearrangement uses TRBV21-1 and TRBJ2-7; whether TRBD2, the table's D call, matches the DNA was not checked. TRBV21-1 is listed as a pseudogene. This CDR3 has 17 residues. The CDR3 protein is CASSKVGGNLISYEQYF. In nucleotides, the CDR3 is TGTGCCAGCAGCAAAGTTGGCGGGAACCTTATTTCTTACGAGCAGTACTTC.

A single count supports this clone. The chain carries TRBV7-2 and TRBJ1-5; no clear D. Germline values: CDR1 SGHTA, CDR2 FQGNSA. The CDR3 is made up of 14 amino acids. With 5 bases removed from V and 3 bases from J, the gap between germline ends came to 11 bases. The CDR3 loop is CASSPDYINQPQHF. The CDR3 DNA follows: TGTGCCAGCAGCCCGGACTATATCAATCAGCCCCAGCATTTT.

CDR3 DNA: TGTGCCAGCAGTCCCCCGGCAGGGGCGGAAGAAAAACTGTTTTTT. Encoded protein: CASSPPAGAEEKLFF. This sequence joins TRBV28 and TRBJ1-4; possible D gene TRBD1, 6 bases. This CDR3 contains 15 residues. From germline, CDR1 is MDHEN and CDR2 SYDVKM. Trimming shortened V by 5 bases and J by 8 bases, and 18 bases separated the two germline ends.

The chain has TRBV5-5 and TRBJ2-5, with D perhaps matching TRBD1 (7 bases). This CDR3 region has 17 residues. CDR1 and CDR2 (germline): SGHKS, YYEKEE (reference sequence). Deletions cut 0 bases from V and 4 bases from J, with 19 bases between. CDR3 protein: CASSLGPGGGEGETQYF. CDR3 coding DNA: TGTGCCAGCAGCTTGGGTCCAGGAGGGGGCGAAGGAGAGACCCAGTACTTC.

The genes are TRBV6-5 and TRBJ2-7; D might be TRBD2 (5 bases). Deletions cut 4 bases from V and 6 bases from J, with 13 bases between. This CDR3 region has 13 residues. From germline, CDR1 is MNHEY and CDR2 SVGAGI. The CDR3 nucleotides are TGTGCCAGCAGTTCAGGTGGTCGGGGCGAGCAGTACTTC. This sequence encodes CASSSGGRGEQYF.

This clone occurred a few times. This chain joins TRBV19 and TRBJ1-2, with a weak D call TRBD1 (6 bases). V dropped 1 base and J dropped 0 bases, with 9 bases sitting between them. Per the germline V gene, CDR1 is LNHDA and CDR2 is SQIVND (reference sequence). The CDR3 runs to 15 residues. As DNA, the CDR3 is TGTGCCAGTAGTATAGGACAGGTAGCTAACTATGGCTACACCTTC. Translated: CASSIGQVANYGYTF.

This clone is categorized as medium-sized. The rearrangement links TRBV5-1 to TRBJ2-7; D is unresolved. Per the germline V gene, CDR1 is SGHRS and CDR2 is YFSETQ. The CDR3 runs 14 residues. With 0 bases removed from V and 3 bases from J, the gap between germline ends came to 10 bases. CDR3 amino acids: CASSLGGSGYEQYF. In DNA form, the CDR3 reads TGCGCCAGCAGCTTGGGTGGGTCGGGCTACGAGCAGTACTTC. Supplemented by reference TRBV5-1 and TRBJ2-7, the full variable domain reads KAGVTQTPRYLIKTRGQQVTLSCSPISGHRSVSWYQQTPGQGLQFLFEYFSETQRNKGNFPGRFSGRQFSNSRSEMNVSTLELGDSALYLCASSLGGSGYEQYFGPGTRLTVT.

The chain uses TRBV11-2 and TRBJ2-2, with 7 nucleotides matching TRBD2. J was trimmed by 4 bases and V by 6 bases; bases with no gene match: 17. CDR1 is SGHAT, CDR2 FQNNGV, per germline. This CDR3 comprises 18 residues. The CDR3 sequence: CASSPPVRGGSVTGELFF. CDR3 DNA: TGTGCCAGCAGTCCTCCCGTTAGGGGCGGGAGTGTCACCGGGGAGCTGTTTTTT.

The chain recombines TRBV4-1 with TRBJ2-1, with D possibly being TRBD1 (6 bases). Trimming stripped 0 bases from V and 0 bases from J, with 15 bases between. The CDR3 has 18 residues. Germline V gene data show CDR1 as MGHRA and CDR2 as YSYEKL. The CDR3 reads CASSQDWATGSSYNEQFF. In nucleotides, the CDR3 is TGCGCCAGCAGCCAAGATTGGGCTACAGGGAGCTCCTACAATGAGCAGTTCTTC.

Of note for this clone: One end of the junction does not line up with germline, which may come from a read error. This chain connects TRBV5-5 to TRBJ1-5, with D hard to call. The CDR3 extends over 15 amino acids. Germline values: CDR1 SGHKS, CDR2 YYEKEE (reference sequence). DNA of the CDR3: TGTGCCAGCAGTTTGGGCGGCTATAGCAATCAGCCCCAGCATTTT. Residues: CASSLGGYSNQPQHF.

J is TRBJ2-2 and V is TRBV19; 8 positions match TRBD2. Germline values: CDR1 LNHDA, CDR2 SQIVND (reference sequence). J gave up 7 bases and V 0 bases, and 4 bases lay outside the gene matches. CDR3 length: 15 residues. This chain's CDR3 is CASSIDPLAGGELFF. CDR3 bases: TGTGCCAGTAGTATAGACCCTCTAGCGGGCGGGGAGCTGTTTTTT.